The TCR beta chain described here comes from a study of blood T cell repertoires in COVID-19. Study-wide context: Sites across the United States, Italy and Spain contributed samples from acute and convalescent COVID-19.

This CDR3 is 16 amino acids long. Germline V lookup: CDR1 MNHEY, CDR2 SMNVEV (reference sequence). The junction had 13 bases not matched to a gene; V was cut back by 6 bases and J by 3 bases. This clone was picked up one time. The protocol was immunoSEQ multiplex PCR, while the TCRdb copy is restricted to in-frame clones and leaves out a portion. The data contain roughly 250,000 clones, 80% to 90% of them seen just once; the ten biggest clones take up approximately 8.6%. Sequences were obtained from peripheral blood. The chain joins TRBV27 to TRBJ2-7; 8 positions agree with TRBD2. This sequence was found in a man aged 35 to 55 with active or convalescent COVID-19. CDR3 amino acids: CASSYDRGGPSYEQYF. The DNA for the CDR3 is TGTGCCAGCAGCTATGACCGGGGGGGCCCTAGCTACGAGCAGTACTTC.